This is a list of T cell receptor beta chains from one sample in a study of OX40 agonist ivuxolimab in advanced cancers. Profiled with immunoSEQ multiplex PCR; TCRdb holds only in-frame clones, not every one. The table includes roughly 60,000 clones, approximately 90% detected once. Sequencing was performed on CD4+ or CD8+ T cells sorted from blood, taken in a trial of the OX40 agonist ivuxolimab. The origin of the receptors is an adult with an advanced solid tumor such as melanoma, head and neck, liver or kidney cancer. CDR3s include the opening cysteine and the closing phenylalanine or tryptophan. The D gene is left open where the match is weak. Rows give clone size only sometimes, using once, few, many, or a class for an expanded clone.

D	V	J	size	CDR3	DNA
NA	TRBV4-1	TRBJ2-1	NA	CASSQEGSGNYNEQFF	TGCGCCAGCAGCCAAGAGGGTAGCGGAAACTACAATGAGCAGTTCTTC
TRBD2	TRBV5-4	TRBJ2-1	NA	CATLAGGGYEQFF	TGTGCCACGCTAGCGGGAGGTGGGTATGAGCAGTTCTTC
NA	TRBV7-9	TRBJ2-7	NA	CASSSTEVYEQYF	TGTGCCAGCAGTTCAACGGAGGTCTACGAGCAGTACTTC
NA	TRBV28	TRBJ1-5	NA	CASSSPRSRSEDWLTPSFVQPQHF	TGTGCCAGCAGTTCGCCCAGGTCCCGAAGTGAGGATTGGTTAACCCCTTCCTTCGTTCAGCCCCAGCATTTT
TRBD2	TRBV28	TRBJ2-1	NA	CASSLLGTISDEQFF	TGTGCCAGCAGTTTATTGGGGACTATCAGCGATGAGCAGTTCTTC
NA	TRBV11-2	TRBJ2-7	NA	CASSSEEQYF	TGTGCCAGCAGCTCAGAAGAGCAGTACTTC
NA	TRBV4-3	TRBJ2-1	once	CASSPREGGFDEQFF	TGCGCCAGCAGCCCAAGGGAGGGGGGGTTCGATGAGCAGTTCTTC
TRBD1	TRBV4-1	TRBJ2-7	NA	CASSQEPGTVYEQYF	TGCGCCAGCAGCCAAGAGCCCGGGACAGTCTACGAGCAGTACTTC
TRBD1	TRBV9	TRBJ2-5	NA	CASSVVGTGAETQYF	TGTGCCAGCAGCGTAGTTGGGACAGGGGCCGAGACCCAGTACTTC
NA	TRBV28	TRBJ1-2	NA	CASKTWGGDYGYTF	TGTGCCAGCAAGACGTGGGGGGGAGACTATGGCTACACCTTC
NA	TRBV7-9	TRBJ2-7	few	CASSFTGTHYEQYF	TGTGCCAGCAGCTTCACCGGGACTCACTACGAGCAGTACTTC
NA	TRBV27	TRBJ1-5	NA	CASSLGLPGPNQPQHF	TGTGCCAGCAGTTTAGGGCTTCCGGGGCCGAATCAGCCCCAGCATTTT
NA	TRBV11-2	TRBJ1-2	NA	CASSLDHTGTGGYTF	TGTGCCAGCAGCTTAGATCACACAGGGACGGGTGGCTACACCTTC
NA	TRBV5-1	TRBJ2-2	NA	CASSTRTGTGELFF	TGCGCCAGCAGCACCCGGACTGGGACCGGGGAGCTGTTTTTT
NA	TRBV7-3	TRBJ2-1	NA	CASSLDVLNEQFF	TGTGCCAGCAGCTTAGATGTGCTTAACGAGCAGTTCTTC
TRBD1	TRBV5-6	TRBJ1-4	NA	CASSLEGRQGGKLFF	TGTGCCAGCAGCTTGGAGGGCCGGCAGGGGGGAAAACTGTTTTTT
NA	TRBV10-3	TRBJ2-4	NA	CAISEGLAEDAKNIQYF	TGTGCCATCAGTGAGGGGTTAGCGGAGGATGCCAAAAACATTCAGTACTTC
NA	TRBV4-3	TRBJ2-7	NA	CASSHADGTYEQYF	TGCGCCAGCAGCCATGCCGACGGGACCTACGAGCAGTACTTC
NA	TRBV6-1	TRBJ2-5	NA	CASSEYRDDYQETQYF	TGTGCCAGCAGTGAGTACCGGGACGATTACCAAGAGACCCAGTACTTC
NA	TRBV7-9	TRBJ1-1	NA	CASSFSTEAFF	TGTGCCAGCAGCTTCTCCACTGAAGCTTTCTTT
TRBD2	TRBV29-1	TRBJ2-2	NA	CSVERSGSKSGELFF	TGCAGCGTCGAAAGAAGCGGGAGTAAATCCGGGGAGCTGTTTTTT
TRBD1	TRBV4-3	TRBJ2-7	NA	CASSQDRDRYYEQYF	TGCGCCAGCAGCCAAGACAGGGACAGGTACTACGAGCAGTACTTC
NA	TRBV4-3	TRBJ2-7	NA	CASSISRGYEQYF	TGCGCCAGCAGCATAAGCCGGGGTTACGAGCAGTACTTC
NA	TRBV27	TRBJ2-5	once	CASSLLRGSRQETQYF	TGTGCCAGCAGTTTATTAAGGGGGTCCCGCCAAGAGACCCAGTACTTC
NA	TRBV7-8	TRBJ2-7	NA	CASSSTTGKDYEQYF	TGTGCCAGCAGCAGTACGACAGGAAAGGACTACGAGCAGTACTTC
NA	TRBV29-1	TRBJ2-1	NA	CSVDRTGVDEQFF	TGCAGCGTTGATCGTACGGGGGTTGATGAGCAGTTCTTC
TRBD2	TRBV2	TRBJ2-5	NA	CASREGLAGVQETQYF	TGTGCCAGCAGGGAAGGACTAGCGGGAGTTCAAGAGACCCAGTACTTC
NA	TRBV18	TRBJ2-2	once	CASSPPGFAGELFF	TGTGCCAGCTCACCACCGGGGTTTGCCGGGGAGCTGTTTTTT
NA	TRBV19	TRBJ1-2	NA	CASRMGTRTDYGYTF	TGTGCCAGTAGGATGGGAACCAGGACAGACTATGGCTACACCTTC
NA	TRBV21-1	TRBJ1-5	NA	CASSKVNRGPLMIRPQHF	TGTGCCAGCAGCAAAGTTAACAGGGGGCCCTTGATGATAAGGCCCCAGCATTTT
NA	TRBV7-8	TRBJ2-5	NA	CASTTRRTTAPQETQYF	TGTGCCAGCACTACCAGGAGGACGACAGCCCCCCAAGAGACCCAGTACTTC
NA	TRBV7-9	TRBJ2-3	NA	CASSPNRAQVDTQYF	TGTGCCAGCAGCCCAAACAGGGCTCAAGTTGATACGCAGTATTTT
NA	TRBV7-2	TRBJ2-7	NA	CASSLVVDYEQYF	TGTGCCAGCAGCTTAGTAGTGGACTACGAGCAGTACTTC
TRBD1	TRBV18	TRBJ2-7	NA	CASSPGQGAGEQYF	TGTGCCAGCTCACCTGGACAGGGGGCAGGAGAGCAGTACTTC
NA	TRBV5-4	TRBJ1-3	NA	CASSPSSGNTIYF	TGTGCCAGCAGCCCCTCGAGCGGAAACACCATATATTTT
TRBD2	TRBV4-3	TRBJ2-1	NA	CASSQGLTSGNNEQFF	TGCGCCAGCAGCCAGGGATTGACTAGCGGGAACAATGAGCAGTTCTTC
NA	TRBV28	TRBJ1-2	NA	CASSSGLSYGYTF	TGTGCCAGCAGCTCGGGACTCAGCTATGGCTACACCTTC
TRBD1	TRBV19	TRBJ2-7	NA	CASSPPGQYEQYF	TGTGCCAGTAGTCCCCCGGGACAGTACGAGCAGTACTTC
TRBD2	TRBV2	TRBJ2-7	NA	CASSEQVFAGAYYEQYF	TGTGCCAGCAGTGAACAGGTTTTCGCGGGAGCATACTACGAGCAGTACTTC
NA	TRBV7-9	TRBJ2-3	once	CASSTIPADTQYF	TGTGCCAGCAGCACGATACCGGCAGATACGCAGTATTTT
NA	TRBV15	TRBJ1-1	NA	CATSRERGTPEAFF	TGTGCCACCAGCAGAGAGAGGGGCACCCCTGAAGCTTTCTTT
NA	TRBV13	TRBJ1-1	NA	CASSLGLGPYTEAFF	TGTGCCAGCAGCTTAGGGTTGGGTCCTTACACTGAAGCTTTCTTT
NA	TRBV29-1	TRBJ2-7	NA	CSVEAPKGTMSSYEQYF	TGCAGCGTTGAAGCTCCTAAGGGGACGATGAGCTCCTACGAGCAGTACTTC
TRBD1	TRBV28	TRBJ2-7	NA	CASSQPGTGYEQYF	TGTGCCAGCAGTCAGCCAGGGACAGGCTACGAGCAGTACTTC
TRBD2	TRBV7-6	TRBJ2-3	NA	CASSLDIAGGPSDTQYF	TGTGCCAGCAGCTTAGACATCGCGGGAGGGCCCTCAGATACGCAGTATTTT
TRBD2	TRBV28	TRBJ2-1	NA	CASSFGIGGIDEQFF	TGTGCCAGCAGTTTTGGAATCGGGGGGATCGATGAGCAGTTCTTC
TRBD2	TRBV19	TRBJ2-7	few	CATRGGSGSEQYF	TGTGCCACCCGAGGCGGGAGTGGTAGCGAGCAGTACTTC
TRBD2	TRBV6-5	TRBJ2-4	NA	CASSGGLAGVGIQYF	TGTGCCAGCAGTGGGGGACTAGCGGGAGTAGGGATTCAGTACTTC
TRBD2	TRBV4-1	TRBJ2-1	NA	CASSQDRLAGYNEQFF	TGCGCCAGCAGCCAAGATCGTCTAGCGGGATACAATGAGCAGTTCTTC
NA	TRBV6-1	TRBJ2-2	NA	CASEPWRVGTGELFF	TGTGCCAGCGAGCCGTGGAGGGTTGGTACCGGGGAGCTGTTTTTT
NA	TRBV6-4	TRBJ1-1	medium-sized	CASRKTENTEAFF	TGTGCCAGCAGAAAGACCGAAAACACTGAAGCTTTCTTT
TRBD1	TRBV7-8	TRBJ2-7	NA	CASSLGQGVTLVEQYF	TGTGCCAGCAGCTTAGGACAGGGGGTCACCCTTGTCGAGCAGTACTTC
TRBD1	TRBV6-1	TRBJ2-7	NA	CASSDANRGWYEQYF	TGTGCCAGCAGTGACGCAAACAGGGGTTGGTACGAGCAGTACTTC